This TCR beta chain comes out of a study of cytomegalovirus exposure and HLA in healthy donors. The study's findings and limits: Cytomegalovirus association was assigned to about 150 TCR beta chains. Whilst most TCR sequences proved rare, a subset of public TCRs occurred across many donors. The classifier was said to identify cytomegalovirus status with high specificity and sensitivity. In vitro experiments confirmed that a few CMV-associated chains were specific for CMV antigens.

With regard to this clone: Its antigen is undetermined.

This CDR3 spans 15 amino acids. Germline V gene lookup returns CDR1 MNHEY and CDR2 SVGAGI. V was cut by 5 bases and J by 2 bases, with 13 bases left in between. This table comes from immunoSEQ multiplex PCR, and its TCRdb copy is limited to in-frame clones, with some not included. The data contain some 140,000 clones, about 86% of them singletons. Sequencing was performed on PBMCs. The J gene is TRBJ1-3, the V gene TRBV6-5; D is ambiguous. The sequence was obtained from a man in his late teens or twenties in good health and CMV-seronegative. CDR3 residues: CASSPSDWAGNTIYF. CDR3 in DNA: TGTGCCAGCAGTCCTTCTGACTGGGCTGGAAACACCATATATTTT.